The rows below give T cell receptor beta chains drawn from one sample of a study of shared clonotypes between healthy human individuals. Clones were read by immunoSEQ multiplex PCR, and TCRdb kept only the in-frame ones, dropping some. The sample includes about 1 million clones, 75% to 80% seen only once; the top ten take around 0.47%. Sequenced: memory CD4+ T cells from PBMCs. The receptors stem from a man between 18 and 35 years old in good health. Some clones in this sample may be carry-over from other donors' samples. Each CDR3 is given with its conserved first and last residue. Each record gives: V gene, clone size, D gene, J gene, CDR3 length, CDR3 protein, CDR3 DNA. A D gene is named only where the DNA matches it firmly. Clone size is stated in some rows and not others, as once, few, many or a class when expanded.

>TRBV5-8|.|.|TRBJ2-2|15
CASSLTGLRAGELFF
TGTGCCAGCAGCTTGACAGGGCTCCGGGCCGGGGAGCTGTTTTTT
>TRBV19|.|TRBD1|TRBJ1-2|14
CASSIAYRGTGYTF
TGTGCCAGTAGTATAGCTTACAGGGGGACTGGCTACACCTTC
>TRBV29-1|.|.|TRBJ1-2|12
CSVEARGDGYTF
TGCAGCGTTGAGGCCCGAGGGGATGGCTACACCTTC
>TRBV27|.|.|TRBJ2-2|20
CASSPSTLRPFSGYTGELFF
TGTGCCAGCAGTCCATCTACCCTACGTCCATTTTCGGGATACACCGGGGAGCTGTTTTTT
>TRBV5-4|.|.|TRBJ1-2|13
CASSLWGADGYTF
TGTGCCAGCAGCTTGTGGGGGGCAGATGGCTACACCTTC
>TRBV6-6|.|.|TRBJ1-1|14
CASSWAAWGTEAFF
TGTGCCAGCAGTTGGGCGGCTTGGGGGACTGAAGCTTTCTTT
>TRBV30|.|.|TRBJ2-7|14
CAWSVRLVLGEQYF
TGTGCCTGGAGTGTCAGGCTAGTCCTAGGCGAGCAGTACTTC
>TRBV2|.|.|TRBJ2-1|15
CASSETQILKNEQFF
TGTGCCAGCAGTGAAACTCAGATCTTGAAAAATGAGCAGTTCTTC
>TRBV28|.|.|TRBJ2-3|16
CASTSPIDSSTDTQYF
TGTGCCAGCACCTCTCCGATCGACAGTTCCACAGATACGCAGTATTTT
>TRBV5-6|few|.|TRBJ2-7|14
CASGGRDRSYEQYF
TGTGCCAGCGGGGGAAGGGACCGCTCCTACGAGCAGTACTTC
>TRBV28|.|.|TRBJ1-5|15
CASSSPRGDTQPQHF
TGTGCCAGCAGTTCCCCGCGGGGGGATACTCAGCCCCAGCATTTT
>TRBV28|.|TRBD2|TRBJ2-6|18
CASSYLSGRGSGANVLTF
TGTGCCAGCAGCTACCTGTCAGGGAGGGGCTCTGGGGCCAACGTCCTGACTTTC
>TRBV28|.|TRBD2|TRBJ2-7|19
CASSFLRSSGRAASNEQYF
TGTGCCAGCAGTTTCCTCCGGTCTAGCGGGAGGGCCGCAAGTAACGAGCAGTACTTC
>TRBV23-1|.|.|TRBJ2-1|17
CASSGGSSRNSYNEQFF
TGCGCCAGCAGTGGGGGGAGTAGCCGCAACTCCTACAATGAGCAGTTCTTC
>TRBV6-5|.|TRBD1|TRBJ2-3|14
CASSGRQGSDTQYF
TGTGCCAGCAGTGGGCGACAGGGTTCGGATACGCAGTATTTT
>TRBV5-4|.|TRBD1|TRBJ2-3|16
CATTGGGPTSTDTQYF
TGTGCCACCACAGGGGGAGGCCCAACAAGCACAGATACGCAGTATTTT
>TRBV27|.|.|TRBJ2-1|15
CASSTAGGSYNEQFF
TGTGCCAGCAGTACGGCAGGGGGGTCCTACAATGAGCAGTTCTTC
>TRBV5-4|once|TRBD1|TRBJ2-7|12
CASSFPGGARDF
TGTGCCAGCAGCTTCCCAGGGGGTGCGAGGGACTTC
>TRBV19|.|TRBD1|TRBJ1-2|14
CASSTRDRIYGYTF
TGTGCCAGTAGTACCAGGGACAGGATTTATGGCTACACCTTC
>TRBV19|.|.|TRBJ1-1|14
CASTRGGRNTEAFF
TGTGCCAGTACAAGGGGGGGCAGGAACACTGAAGCTTTCTTT
>TRBV4-2|.|.|TRBJ2-1|15
CASSQDRKVPNEQFF
TGTGCCAGCAGCCAAGATAGGAAGGTGCCCAATGAGCAGTTCTTC
>TRBV2|few|TRBD1|TRBJ1-5|16
CASSRDRSYSNQPQHF
TGTGCCAGCAGTCGGGACAGGTCTTATAGCAATCAGCCCCAGCATTTT
>TRBV5-1|.|TRBD2|TRBJ2-7|14
CASSPSAGRYEQYF
TGCGCCAGCAGCCCCTCAGCGGGACGGTACGAGCAGTACTTC
>TRBV11-3|.|.|TRBJ2-7|14
CASSRTESSYEQYF
TGTGCCAGCAGCCGGACAGAATCCAGTTACGAGCAGTACTTC
>TRBV11-2|.|TRBD1|TRBJ1-6|16
CASSLGAGGGFSPLHF
TGTGCCAGCAGCCTAGGGGCAGGGGGCGGTTTTTCACCCCTCCACTTT
>TRBV5-4|.|TRBD2|TRBJ2-5|15
CASSSLAGAAETQYF
TGTGCCAGCAGCTCTCTAGCGGGAGCGGCGGAGACCCAGTACTTC
>TRBV18|.|TRBD2|TRBJ2-2|16
CASSPLIAGNTGELFF
TGTGCCAGCTCACCACTCATAGCGGGGAACACCGGGGAGCTGTTTTTT
>TRBV7-9|.|TRBD1|TRBJ2-7|14
CASNRGTAHYEQYF
TGTGCCAGCAACCGAGGGACAGCACACTACGAGCAGTACTTC
>TRBV2|.|.|TRBJ1-2|13
CASSEENNYGYTF
TGTGCCAGCAGTGAGGAGAATAACTATGGCTACACCTTC
>TRBV6-4|.|.|TRBJ2-3|15
CASSDPRGGRDTQYF
TGTGCCAGCAGTGACCCCAGGGGGGGGAGAGATACGCAGTATTTT
>TRBV28|.|.|TRBJ1-1|13
CASSFPGGGEAFF
TGTGCCAGCAGTTTCCCTGGGGGGGGTGAAGCTTTCTTT
>TRBV19|.|.|TRBJ2-6|13
CASKGAGANVLTF
TGTGCCAGTAAGGGGGCTGGGGCCAACGTCCTGACTTTC
>TRBV7-2|.|.|TRBJ1-5|16
CASSLGRYFSNQPQHF
TGTGCCAGCAGCTTAGGTCGGTATTTTAGCAATCAGCCCCAGCATTTT
>TRBV14|.|.|TRBJ2-7|17
CASSQDGGDSKIYEQYF
TGTGCCAGCAGCCAAGACGGGGGGGACAGCAAGATCTACGAGCAGTACTTC
>TRBV11-3|.|TRBD2|TRBJ2-1|16
CASSLGGTSGRAEQFF
TGTGCCAGCAGCTTAGGGGGGACTAGCGGGAGGGCTGAGCAGTTCTTC
>TRBV5-1|few|.|TRBJ1-1|14
CASSLIEGNTEAFF
TGCGCCAGCAGCTTGATTGAGGGGAACACTGAAGCTTTCTTT
>TRBV6-6|.|.|TRBJ1-1|13
CAGGAEAGTEAFF
TGTGCCGGGGGGGCGGAAGCGGGCACTGAAGCTTTCTTT
>TRBV15|.|.|TRBJ2-5|15
CATTKRGQFQETQYF
TGTGCCACCACTAAGAGAGGACAGTTTCAAGAGACCCAGTACTTC
>TRBV21-1|few|.|TRBJ2-7|13
CASIELVPYEQYF
TGTGCCAGCATAGAATTGGTCCCCTACGAGCAGTACTTC
>TRBV7-9|.|.|TRBJ2-7|15
CASSLAAGSGYEQYF
TGTGCCAGCAGCTTAGCTGCGGGCAGCGGCTACGAGCAGTACTTC
>TRBV14|.|.|TRBJ2-1|14
CASSPRGARDEQFF
TGTGCCAGCAGCCCTCGGGGGGCGCGGGATGAGCAGTTCTTC
>TRBV18|.|.|TRBJ2-1|14
CASSPLGRVDEQFF
TGTGCCAGCTCACCCCTGGGCAGGGTGGATGAGCAGTTCTTC
>TRBV11-1|.|.|TRBJ1-1|13
CASSLDRDTEAFF
TGTGCCAGCAGCTTAGATCGGGACACTGAAGCTTTCTTT
>TRBV28|few|.|TRBJ2-7|14
CASSLQTPTREQYF
TGTGCCAGCAGTTTGCAAACCCCCACGCGGGAGCAGTACTTC
>TRBV15|.|.|TRBJ2-7|14
CATSRDPGVFEQYF
TGTGCCACCAGCAGAGACCCGGGGGTCTTCGAGCAGTACTTC
>TRBV18|.|TRBD1|TRBJ2-5|16
CASSPRQGVGQETQYF
TGTGCCAGCTCACCAAGACAGGGGGTTGGACAAGAGACCCAGTACTTC
>TRBV5-4|.|.|TRBJ2-5|15
CASSPRTAREETQYF
TGTGCCAGCAGCCCTCGGACAGCTCGAGAAGAGACCCAGTACTTC
>TRBV27|many|TRBD1|TRBJ1-1|16
CASSSWDRALNTEAFF
TGTGCCAGCAGCAGCTGGGACAGGGCCTTGAACACTGAAGCTTTCTTT
>TRBV18|.|.|TRBJ1-2|12
CASSPQGYGYTF
TGTGCCAGCTCACCCCAAGGTTATGGCTACACCTTC
>TRBV4-1|.|TRBD2|TRBJ2-1|15
CASSQEVQRDREQFF
TGCGCCAGCAGCCAAGAGGTCCAGCGGGACCGTGAGCAGTTCTTC
>TRBV2|.|TRBD2|TRBJ2-3|16
CASSRAGAIRSDTQYF
TGTGCCAGCAGCAGAGCGGGAGCCATCCGGTCCGATACGCAGTATTTT
>TRBV29-1|.|.|TRBJ2-1|14
CSAEGRGIVNEQFF
TGCAGCGCCGAGGGAAGGGGAATCGTGAATGAGCAGTTCTTC
>TRBV7-8|.|TRBD1|TRBJ1-2|15
CASSLAGQGFDGYTF
TGTGCCAGCAGCTTAGCGGGACAGGGATTCGATGGCTACACCTTC
>TRBV2|.|TRBD2|TRBJ2-5|14
CASSVLADQETQYF
TGTGCCAGCAGTGTTCTAGCGGACCAAGAGACCCAGTACTTC
>TRBV18|.|.|TRBJ1-4|15
CASSPTAAQFGELFF
TGTGCCAGCTCCCCGACAGCTGCCCAGTTTGGGGAACTGTTTTTT